The 26 T cell receptor beta chains reported below all come from one sample, sequenced in a study of blood T cells in healthy people across ages. Next came a second PCR, run for about 6 to 12 cycles, which used a sample-barcoded 5' primer along with a J-beta primer mix. TCRdb reprocessed the 5' RACE reads with MiXCR, giving one entry per CDR3 protein. The top ten hold approximately 7.9% of the sample, which has around 1.5 million distinct CDR3 sequences, 42% seen once. The sequencing sample was made of blood. All receptors derive from a woman aged 18-29 years in good health.

This clonotype was counted between two and nine times. The chain joins TRBV29-1 to TRBJ2-7; 8 bases agree with TRBD1. This CDR3 is built from 16 residues. With V trimmed by 6 bases and J by 0 bases, 13 bases remained unmatched. Germline values: CDR1 SQVTM, CDR2 ANQGSEA. CDR3 bases: TGCAGCGTCTCCCCAAGATTGACAGGGGACTCCTACGAGCAGTACTTC. Amino acid sequence: CSVSPRLTGDSYEQYF.

V and J are TRBV2 and TRBJ1-6; D is possibly TRBD1 (5 bases). Trimming left V 7 bases short and J 9 bases short, with 16 bases between. The germline CDR1 and CDR2 sequences are SNHLY and FYNNEI. The CDR3 contains 14 residues. CDR3 amino acids: CASTEGRPGSPLHF. The CDR3, as DNA: TGTGCCAGCACCGAGGGGAGACCGGGTTCACCCCTCCACTTT.

V is TRBV6-6 and J is TRBJ2-1; the match to TRBD1 covers 7 bases. V lost 4 bases, J lost 5 bases, and 5 bases stayed unmatched. Germline CDR1 reads MNHNY; CDR2 reads SVGAGI (reference sequence). This CDR3 spans 14 amino acids. The CDR3 sequence: CASSCTQGNNEQFF. The CDR3 nucleotides read TGTGCCAGCAGTTGCACACAGGGGAACAATGAGCAGTTCTTC.

The chain combines TRBV11-2 with TRBJ1-2; D call uncertain. V lost 7 bases and J lost 5, with 14 bases in between. The CDR3 spans 13 residues. CDR1 SGHAT and CDR2 FQNNGV come from the germline V gene. CDR3 amino acids: CASTTDGSYGYTF. DNA of the CDR3: TGTGCCAGCACGACGGATGGTTCGTATGGCTACACCTTC.

This clonotype was counted a few times. CDR3 loop: CSAPWDHTEAFF. The CDR3 DNA is TGCAGTGCCCCTTGGGATCACACTGAAGCTTTCTTT. The chain employs TRBV20-1 and TRBJ1-1; no reliable D call. Per the germline V gene, CDR1 is DFQATT and CDR2 is SNEGSKA (reference sequence). V lost 6 bases to trimming and J lost 3 bases, with 11 bases between them. The CDR3 covers 12 residues.

The chain uses TRBV7-9 and TRBJ2-7, with 7 bases matching TRBD1. V lost 5 bases to trimming and J lost 5 bases; unmatched junction nucleotides: 12. Looked up from germline, CDR1 is SEHNR and CDR2 is FQNEAQ (reference sequence). There are 15 residues in the CDR3. This chain's CDR3 is CASSHHPTGTDEQYF. The DNA for the CDR3 is TGTGCCAGCAGCCACCACCCGACAGGGACGGACGAGCAGTACTTC.

The chain has TRBV3-1 and TRBJ2-1; possible D gene TRBD1, 5 bases. The germline V and J ends were trimmed by 1 base and 4 bases, with 8 bases remaining between them. The CDR3 is 14 amino acids. Germline V gene sequence: CDR1 LGHDT, CDR2 YNNKEL (reference sequence). This CDR3 is CASSQVQGYNEQFF. The CDR3 nucleotides read TGTGCCAGCAGCCAAGTCCAGGGATACAATGAGCAGTTCTTC.

The CDR3 DNA follows: TGTGCCAGCAGCTTAAGTATTAGCGTCTCCTACAATGAGCAGTTCTTC. This encodes CASSLSISVSYNEQFF. The chain is built from TRBV7-6 and TRBJ2-1; the D gene is possibly TRBD2 (5 bases). This CDR3 comprises 16 residues. V lost 2 bases, J lost 0 bases, and 11 bases lay in between. Germline lookup yields CDR1 SGHVS and CDR2 FNYEAQ.

This chain uses TRBV3-1 with TRBJ1-5; D is unclear. The CDR3 has 14 amino acids. Trimming shortened V by 3 bases and J by 5 bases, and 11 bases separated the two germline ends. Germline CDR1 and CDR2: LGHDT and YNNKEL (reference sequence). The CDR3 here is CASSQGLWDQPQHF. Written as DNA, the CDR3 is TGTGCCAGCAGCCAGGGCCTATGGGATCAGCCCCAGCATTTT.

This clonotype occurred a few times. The gene calls are TRBV5-6 and TRBJ2-1, with 7 bases aligning to TRBD2. Germline CDR1 is SGHDT and CDR2 is YYEEEE. Trimming at V came to 3 bases and at J to 7 bases, leaving 1 base not matched to a gene. This CDR3 is 12 amino acids long. Here the CDR3 reads CASSWEGNEQFF. CDR3 coding DNA: TGTGCCAGCAGCTGGGAGGGTAATGAGCAGTTCTTC.

In the case of this clonotype: A much more abundant neighbour one base away suggests this may be a read error. The rearrangement links TRBV10-3 to TRBJ2-1; D not certain. The CDR3 is 14 amino acids. The V and J ends lost 5 bases and 8 bases respectively, with 16 bases between them. Germline CDR1 is ENHRY and CDR2 is SYGVKD. CDR3 sequence: CAISSDLMYDEQFF. For the CDR3, the DNA is TGTGCCATCAGTTCAGACCTTATGTACGATGAGCAGTTCTTC.

The J gene is TRBJ2-2, the V gene TRBV24-1, with a weak D call TRBD2 (5 bases). This CDR3 has 12 amino acids. Trimming removed 7 bases from V and 6 bases from J, with 8 bases in between. CDR1 is KGHDR and CDR2 is SFDVKD in the germline V gene. The CDR3 sequence: CATRDSAGELFF. CDR3 sequence (DNA): TGTGCCACCAGAGATAGCGCCGGGGAGCTGTTTTTT.

The chain is built from TRBV12-3 or TRBV12-4 and TRBJ1-5, with 7 positions matching TRBD1. CDR3 length equals 15 residues. After removal of 4 bases from V and 3 bases from J, the junction contained 6 bases not matched to a gene. The CDR3: CASSYGTENNQPQHF. CDR3 nucleotides: TGTGCCAGCAGTTATGGGACAGAGAACAATCAGCCCCAGCATTTT.

The J gene is TRBJ2-7, the V gene TRBV4-1; the match to TRBD1 covers 8 bases. CDR3 size: 15 residues. The trim removed 3 bases at V and 6 bases at J, leaving 10 bases unmatched. Looked up from germline, CDR1 is MGHRA and CDR2 is YSYEKL. CDR3 bases: TGCGCCAGCAGCCACCGGACAGGGAATGGGGGCGAGCAGTACTTC. This sequence encodes CASSHRTGNGGEQYF.

This clonotype has a handful of counts. V gene TRBV4-1 combines with J gene TRBJ2-3; D may be TRBD1 (6 bases). The CDR3 extends over 13 amino acids. The germline V gene encodes CDR1 MGHRA and CDR2 YSYEKL. V lost 4 bases, J lost 3 bases, and 8 bases lay in between. CDR3 bases: TGCGCCAGCAGCCGGACAGAAACAGATACGCAGTATTTT. Protein product: CASSRTETDTQYF.

The chain uses TRBV6-5 and TRBJ2-7; D unresolved. Deletions cut 4 bases from V and 6 bases from J, with 10 bases between. The CDR3 loop spans 12 amino acids. Germline values: CDR1 MNHEY, CDR2 SVGAGI. The CDR3 is CASSSSYSEQYF. CDR3 coding DNA: TGTGCCAGCAGTTCCAGTTACAGCGAGCAGTACTTC.

This sequence joins TRBV5-5 and TRBJ1-4, with D unresolved. The CDR3 is made up of 19 amino acids. The germline V gene has CDR1 SGHKS and CDR2 YYEKEE (reference sequence). The V gene lost 4 bases and the J gene lost 0 bases, with 22 bases spanning the gap. The CDR3 here is CASSPGVVRTLATNEKLFF. As DNA, the CDR3 is TGTGCCAGCAGCCCCGGTGTGGTCAGAACACTTGCAACTAATGAAAAACTGTTTTTT.

The genes are TRBV12-3 or TRBV12-4 and TRBJ2-6; a weak D match, TRBD1 (6 bases). CDR3 length: 15 amino acids. Deletions cut 5 bases from V and 2 bases from J, with 10 bases between. The CDR3 region is CASSTTGPGANVLTF. The CDR3 coding sequence is TGTGCCAGCAGTACTACAGGGCCTGGGGCCAACGTCCTGACTTTC.

Details on this clonotype: This could be a read error, since a much larger clone is one nucleotide away. The V gene is TRBV10-3, the J gene TRBJ2-7, with 14 bases lining up with TRBD2. Germline CDR1 and CDR2: ENHRY and SYGVKD. Trimming took 3 bases from V and 2 from J; bases not matched to a gene: 15. This CDR3 has 20 amino acids. CDR3 sequence: CAISDSKTSGRASSPYEQYF. Written as DNA, the CDR3 is TGTGCCATCAGTGACTCAAAGACTAGCGGGAGGGCGTCGAGCCCCTACGAGCAGTACTTC.

The chain uses TRBV3-1 and TRBJ1-1; D is uncertain. The germline V gene has CDR1 LGHDT and CDR2 YNNKEL (reference sequence). The CDR3 extends over 14 amino acids. The ends were cut back, 7 bases at V and 2 bases at J, with 14 bases in the middle. The CDR3 spells CASTNWGYNTEAFF. Written as DNA, the CDR3 is TGTGCCAGCACCAACTGGGGTTATAACACTGAAGCTTTCTTT.

This chain links TRBV6-2 or TRBV6-3 with TRBJ2-1; 13 bases line up with TRBD2. The V gene's germline CDR1 is MNHEY and CDR2 SVGEGT. The CDR3 has 15 residues. The trim removed 6 bases at V and 5 bases at J, leaving 4 bases unmatched. CDR3 sequence: CASSRLAGGHNEQFF. DNA for the CDR3: TGTGCCAGCAGCCGACTAGCGGGAGGTCACAATGAGCAGTTCTTC.

This clonotype turned up a few times. This chain links TRBV20-1 with TRBJ1-2, with 7 bases fitting TRBD1. Germline CDR1 and CDR2: DFQATT and SNEGSKA (reference sequence). The CDR3 is 14 residues long. The ends lost 1 base at V and 7 bases at J; junction bases unmatched: 9. The CDR3 loop reads CSARVAGTVGGYTF. CDR3 bases: TGCAGTGCTAGAGTGGCTGGGACAGTGGGTGGCTACACCTTC.

The table lists this clonotype with a few counts. The genes are TRBV10-3 and TRBJ2-7, with TRBD2 identical over 7 bases. J gave up 0 bases and V 0 bases, and 2 bases lay outside the gene matches. This CDR3 is 15 amino acids long. Germline assignment: CDR1 ENHRY and CDR2 SYGVKD. CDR3 amino acids: CAISESLADSYEQYF. In DNA form, the CDR3 reads TGTGCCATCAGTGAGTCGCTAGCGGACTCCTACGAGCAGTACTTC.

The chain has TRBV20-1 and TRBJ1-3; D is uncertain. The CDR3 consists of 14 residues. Germline-derived CDR1 and CDR2 are DFQATT and SNEGSKA (reference sequence). Trimming left V 5 bases short and J 3 bases short, with 14 bases between. The DNA of the CDR3 is TGCAGTGCTTCGATTGCGAGGAGTGGAAACACCATATATTTT. This gives the protein CSASIARSGNTIYF.

This clonotype was recorded once. The chain is built from TRBV7-9 and TRBJ1-1; D might be TRBD1 (6 bases). The CDR3 covers 16 residues. Germline-derived CDR1 and CDR2 are SEHNR and FQNEAQ (reference sequence). Trimming left V 1 base short and J 3 bases short, with 15 bases between. In DNA form, the CDR3 reads TGTGCCAGCAGCTTAGTATGGCGGGGGGGCGACACTGAAGCTTTCTTT. It translates to CASSLVWRGGDTEAFF.

This chain uses TRBV18 with TRBJ2-7; D is possibly TRBD1 (6 bases). The closer fit of TRBJ2-1 to the DNA end suggests the J call may be wrong. The CDR3 sequence is 15 residues long. Germline V gene lookup returns CDR1 KGHSH and CDR2 LQKENI. CDR3 in amino acids: CASSPLGAEYNEQFF. The DNA of the CDR3 is TGTGCCAGCTCACCACTGGGGGCGGAATACAATGAGCAGTTCTTC.